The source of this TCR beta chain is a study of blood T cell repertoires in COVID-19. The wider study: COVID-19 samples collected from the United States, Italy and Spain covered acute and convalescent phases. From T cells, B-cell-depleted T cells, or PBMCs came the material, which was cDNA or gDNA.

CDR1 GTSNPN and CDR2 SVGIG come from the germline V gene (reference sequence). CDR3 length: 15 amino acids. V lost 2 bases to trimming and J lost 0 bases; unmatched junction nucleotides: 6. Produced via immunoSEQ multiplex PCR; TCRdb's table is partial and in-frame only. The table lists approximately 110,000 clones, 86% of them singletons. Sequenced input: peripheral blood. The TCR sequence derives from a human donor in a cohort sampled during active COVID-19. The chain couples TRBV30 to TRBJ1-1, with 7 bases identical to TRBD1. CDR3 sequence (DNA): TGTGCCTGGAGTAATCTAGGACAGGTGAACACTGAAGCTTTCTTT. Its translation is CAWSNLGQVNTEAFF.